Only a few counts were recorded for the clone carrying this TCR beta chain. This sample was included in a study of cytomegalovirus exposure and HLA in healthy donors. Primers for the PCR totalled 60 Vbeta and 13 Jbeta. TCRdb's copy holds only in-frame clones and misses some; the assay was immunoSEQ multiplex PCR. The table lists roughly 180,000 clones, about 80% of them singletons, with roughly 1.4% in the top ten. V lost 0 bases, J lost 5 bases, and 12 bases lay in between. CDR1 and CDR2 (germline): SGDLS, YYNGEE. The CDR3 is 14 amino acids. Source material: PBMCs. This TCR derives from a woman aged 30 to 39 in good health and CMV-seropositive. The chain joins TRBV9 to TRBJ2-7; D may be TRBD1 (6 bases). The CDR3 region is CASSVGGGRDEQYF. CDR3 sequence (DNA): TGTGCCAGCAGCGTAGGAGGGGGAAGGGACGAGCAGTACTTC.